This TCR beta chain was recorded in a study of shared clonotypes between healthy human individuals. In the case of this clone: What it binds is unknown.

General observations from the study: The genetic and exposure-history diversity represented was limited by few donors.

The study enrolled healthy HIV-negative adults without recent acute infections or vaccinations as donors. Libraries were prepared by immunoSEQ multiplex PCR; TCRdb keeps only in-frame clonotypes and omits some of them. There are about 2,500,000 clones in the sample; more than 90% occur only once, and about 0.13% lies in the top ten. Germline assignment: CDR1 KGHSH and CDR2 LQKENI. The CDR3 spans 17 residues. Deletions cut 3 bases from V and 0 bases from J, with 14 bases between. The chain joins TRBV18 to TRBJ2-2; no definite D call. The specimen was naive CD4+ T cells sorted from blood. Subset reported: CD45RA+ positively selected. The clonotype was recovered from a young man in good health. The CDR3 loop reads CASSPSGRVPNTGELFF. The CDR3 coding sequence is TGTGCCAGCTCACCCTCAGGTCGAGTACCGAACACCGGGGAGCTGTTTTTT. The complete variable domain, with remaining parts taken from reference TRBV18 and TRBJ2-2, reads NAGVMQNPRHLVRRRGQEARLRCSPMKGHSHVYWYRQLPEEGLKFMVYLQKENIIDESGMPKERFSAEFPKEGPSILRIQQVVRGDSAAYFCASSPSGRVPNTGELFFGEGSRLTVL.